This T cell receptor beta chain was obtained from a study of blood T cells in healthy people across ages (dated by TCRdb to the mid-2010s). Looking at the study overall: In model experiments, template switching captured roughly one uniquely barcoded TCR beta cDNA molecule for every two T cells. The study measured age-related changes in TCR beta repertoire diversity using deep sequencing normalized with unique cDNA molecular identifiers. Four age groups were formed from the donors: young (average approximately 15 years), middle-aged (around 41), aged (about 62) and long-lived (less than 85). The study analyzed two additional independent replicas of 1 million unique cDNA reads from the same blood draw for two donors, one aged 18 to 30 and one aged 80 or older. The investigation overall reported the following: Conclusive comparison of naive and antigen-experienced compartments was prevented by the profiling of bulk unsorted PBMCs. Because donor CMV infection status was unknown, age-related changes in expanded clonotypes were potentially confounded. Estimates of total diversity based on one million sequenced T cells were considered lower bounds and underestimates. As age increased, observed TCR beta diversity per million T cells dropped in a roughly linear way, and a significant reduction was already evident by age roughly 40. Observed TCR beta diversity correlated strongly with the percentage of naive T cells measured by flow cytometry. Compared with the aged group, the long-lived group had more naive CD4+ T cells, fewer expanded clones and increased TCR diversity, a pattern suggesting age selection.

Donors were under 40 systemically healthy Caucasian individuals from Russia aged 6 to 90 years. Approximately 11 milliliters of peripheral blood were drawn from each donor into EDTA-treated Vacutainer tubes. Ficoll-Paque density-gradient centrifugation was used to isolate PBMCs, with at least 7 million obtained per sample. Trizol reagent was used to extract total RNA from PBMCs, with at least 5 micrograms per sample. For every donor, flow cytometry on a PBMC aliquot measured the percentage of naive CD45RAhigh/CD27high T cells. The germline V gene specifies KGHDR as CDR1 and SFDVKD as CDR2. Reading from cysteine to phenylalanine, the CDR3 counts 14 amino acids. Kept here is only the CDR3 DNA, which spans 42 bases and is read in frame from base 1. V sheds 4 bases and J sheds 4 bases, leaving 11 bases between their ends. As for this clonotype: Its antigen specificity is not known. Within one base of it there is no much larger clone, and no base qualities were kept.

Libraries came from 5' RACE. The data were produced on an Illumina HiSeq 2500. A second 7 to 11 cycle PCR used a sample-barcoded 5' primer and a J-beta primer mix. A unique molecular identifier was introduced onto each TCR beta cDNA molecule by a template-switch 5' adaptor carrying 12 random nucleotides. At least 2.5 million CDR3-containing paired-end reads were obtained from each sample. The Mint cDNA synthesis kit, primed by a TRBC-specific oligonucleotide, was used to synthesize first-strand cDNA from all RNA. All cDNA was treated with uracil-DNA glycosylase and then went through a first 18-cycle PCR with the universal primers M1SS and BC2_uni_R. Per the source publication's procedure: Each sample was normalized by randomly selecting 1 million high-quality reads, each carrying a distinct molecular identifier. Instead of being binned into consensus sequences, reads with shared molecular identifiers were discarded. MiTCR, with a Q25 quality threshold and the strictest error-elimination algorithm, was used for CDR3 identification, clonotype clustering and error correction. A nonparametric unseen species model with Euler transformation was used to estimate a lower bound on total TCR beta diversity. In-frame beta chains were kept once TCRdb had trimmed the public reads at Q25 with fastp and called clones with MiXCR. Every entry covers one CDR3 protein and lists the most common genes and DNA from its rows. TCRdb, not the original authors, processed these V and J calls. Counted in this sample were around 500,000 distinct CDR3 sequences; about 27% of them appeared once. The ten largest clones represent 3% to 4% of the sample.

This sample also belongs to another study, concerning T cells of mothers and their children. As the second study states: Nine systemically healthy Caucasian individuals, comprising three mothers and their six children, were included as donors. cDNA synthesis used all of the extracted RNA, with 1.5 ug of RNA in each 15 ul reaction. Sample barcodes and 2-4 random nucleotides were added via the M1S primer in the second PCR. Each mother yielded over 9.5 million TCR beta CDR3 reads and each child roughly 3.1 million reads. Thymic selection similarly shapes TCR recombination output in related and unrelated pairs, with minor effect from inherited differences. Related mother-child pairs always showed normalized repertoire overlap that was slightly higher than in unrelated mother-child pairs, though the difference was never significant. No persistent microchimeric T cell clones were detected, at a sensitivity of approximately 100 clones per million clonotypes. In the study, deep NGS was used to compare the TCR beta repertoires of mothers and children, and features distinguishing related mother-child pairs from unrelated individuals were sought. Mothers averaged 40 +/- 4 years of age and children averaged approximately 12 +/- 4 years. Libraries were sequenced on Illumina HiSeq 2000 with 100+100 nt paired-end reads after adapter ligation with NEBNext reagents. To prevent cross-contamination, the mother and child libraries were prepared one month apart and sequenced in separate runs. For each donor, between about 500,000 and 2,200,000 distinct TCR beta clonotypes were identified. Naive TCR beta clonotypes were estimated from low-frequency clonotypes matched to each donor's FACS-determined naive share, without sorting.

The sequenced sample consisted of blood. This sequence uses TRBV24-1 and TRBJ2-3, with TRBD2 tentatively as D gene (6 bases match). This clonotype originated in a boy between 2 and 10 years old in good health. The CDR3 loop reads CATSEGTGPDTQYF. The sequenced DNA is TGTGCCACCAGTGAAGGGACTGGTCCAGATACGCAGTATTTT.